These 31 T cell receptor beta chains share one sample of origin, sequenced in a study of T cell changes during pregnancy in multiple sclerosis. TCRdb keeps only in-frame clones here, not all; method: immunoSEQ multiplex PCR. The table shows about 40,000 clones, with about 94% occurring only once. Sequencing used peripheral blood, obtained in the third trimester of pregnancy. These receptors were taken from a female donor with multiple sclerosis, enrolled in a pregnancy study.

This chain links TRBV10-3 with TRBJ1-4, with TRBD1 identical over 10 bases. The CDR3 length is 14 residues. V lost 4 bases, J lost 7 bases, and 3 bases stayed unmatched. The V gene's germline CDR1 is ENHRY and CDR2 SYGVKD. CDR3 in amino acids: CAISGGTGAEKLFF. CDR3 DNA sequence: TGTGCCATCAGTGGAGGGACAGGGGCTGAAAAACTGTTTTTT.

The V call is TRBV28, the J call TRBJ2-7; TRBD1 matches 7 bases. Germline V gene data show CDR1 as MDHEN and CDR2 as SYDVKM. The CDR3 covers 16 residues. V lost 3 bases to trimming and J lost 3 bases; unmatched junction nucleotides: 11. CDR3 sequence: CASSFGRGNPLYEQYF. The CDR3 DNA follows: TGTGCCAGCAGTTTCGGCAGGGGGAATCCCCTCTACGAGCAGTACTTC. Combining the CDR3 with reference TRBV28 and TRBJ2-7 gives the whole variable domain DVKVTQSSRYLVKRTGEKVFLECVQDMDHENMFWYRQDPGLGLRLIYFSYDVKMKEKGDIPEGYSVSREKKERFSLILESASTNQTSMYLCASSFGRGNPLYEQYFGPGTRLTVT.

The rearrangement uses TRBV2 and TRBJ2-4; 15 bases fit TRBD2. This CDR3 is 17 amino acids long. Germline assignment: CDR1 SNHLY and CDR2 FYNNEI. Trimming cost V 5 bases and J 3 bases; bases outside gene matches: 5. As DNA, the CDR3 is TGTGCCAGCAGTTACGGACTAGCGGGGGGGGACAAAAACATTCAGTACTTC. Protein sequence: CASSYGLAGGDKNIQYF.

V and J are TRBV5-4 and TRBJ2-1; 14 nucleotides agree with TRBD2. The germline V gene encodes CDR1 SGHNT and CDR2 YYREEE (reference sequence). CDR3 size: 17 residues. V shed 4 bases and J 7 bases; nucleotides not matched to a gene: 10. CDR3 sequence (DNA): TGTGCCAGCAGCACCATGACTAGCGGGAGGGCAGGGAATGAGCAGTTCTTC. Amino acids: CASSTMTSGRAGNEQFF.

In DNA, the CDR3 is TGTGCCAGCAGCTTGCAGGGACTCACAGATACGCAGTATTTT. The encoded protein is CASSLQGLTDTQYF. V usage is TRBV5-8 and J usage is TRBJ2-3, with a possible D match to TRBD2 (6 bases). Germline CDR1 SGHTS, CDR2 YDEGEE. Trimming left V 1 base short and J 2 bases short, with 8 bases between. CDR3 length: 14 amino acids.

This rearrangement joins TRBV11-2 to TRBJ1-1; D not resolved. Trimming took 5 bases from V and 5 from J, leaving 24 bases between them. The CDR3 spans 17 residues. Germline V gene sequence: CDR1 SGHAT, CDR2 FQNNGV. The CDR3 here is CASSTAPLGTGKTEAFF. CDR3 nucleotide sequence: TGTGCCAGCAGCACCGCCCCCCTGGGAACCGGGAAGACTGAAGCTTTCTTT.

The V and J genes are TRBV5-4 and TRBJ2-5, with D possibly being TRBD1 (5 bases). CDR1 and CDR2 (germline): SGHNT, YYREEE (reference sequence). The length of the CDR3 is 13 residues. V gave up 5 bases and J gave up 3 bases, with 11 bases separating them. CDR3 nucleotides: TGTGCCAGCAGAAAAAAAGGGGAAGAGACCCAGTACTTC. It yields the protein CASRKKGEETQYF.

This clone was seen once. The rearrangement links TRBV18 to TRBJ2-2; 8 bases match TRBD2. V shed 6 bases and J 1 base; nucleotides not matched to a gene: 4. The CDR3 has 15 amino acids. Germline V lookup: CDR1 KGHSH, CDR2 LQKENI. The CDR3 loop is CASSAGTRNTGELFF. CDR3 coding DNA: TGTGCCAGCTCCGCCGGGACTAGGAACACCGGGGAGCTGTTTTTT.

The CDR3 DNA is TGTGCCAGCAGTGACTCGACAGGGGGCCCAGATACGCAGTATTTT. Protein product: CASSDSTGGPDTQYF. The chain has TRBV6-4 and TRBJ2-3, with TRBD1 matching 10 bases. The CDR3 contains 15 residues. Germline V lookup: CDR1 MRHNA, CDR2 SNTAGT. V was pared by 0 bases and J by 4 bases, with 1 base of the junction left unmatched.

This clone is a singleton in its sample. The CDR3 loop reads CASSPTDRNGYVAKNIQYF. The CDR3 coding sequence is TGCGCCAGCAGCCCTACCGACAGAAACGGATACGTAGCCAAAAACATTCAGTACTTC. The chain is built from TRBV5-1 and TRBJ2-4; tentatively, D is TRBD1 (5 bases). Between the trimmed V and J ends, which lost 4 bases and 0 bases, there was a span of 23 bases. Germline values: CDR1 SGHRS, CDR2 YFSETQ. The CDR3 totals 19 residues.

The V call is TRBV28, the J call TRBJ1-1; D possibly corresponds to TRBD1 (5 bases). Deletions cut 6 bases from V and 2 bases from J, with 16 bases between. In germline, CDR1 is MDHEN, CDR2 SYDVKM. CDR3 size: 15 residues. The CDR3 DNA reads TGTGCCAGCAGCTCCAGATCCGGGGGAAACACTGAAGCTTTCTTT. Its protein is CASSSRSGGNTEAFF.

This chain joins TRBV11-2 and TRBJ2-7, with 7 positions matching TRBD1. Germline lookup yields CDR1 SGHAT and CDR2 FQNNGV. V lost 6 bases, J lost 3 bases, and 11 bases stayed unmatched. This CDR3 has 15 amino acids. The CDR3, as DNA: TGTGCCAGCAGGCCGGACAGGTTTCCTCTCTACGAGCAGTACTTC. Protein product: CASRPDRFPLYEQYF.

The chain is built from TRBV5-8 and TRBJ1-6, with D maybe TRBD1 (6 bases). CDR1 SGHTS and CDR2 YDEGEE come from the germline V gene. This CDR3 is built from 13 residues. The V gene lost 7 bases and the J gene lost 9 bases, with 14 bases spanning the gap. CDR3: CASSGTMVSPLHF. In DNA form, the CDR3 reads TGTGCCAGCTCCGGGACAATGGTTTCACCCCTCCACTTT.

The chain employs TRBV29-1 and TRBJ1-2, with D unresolved. The CDR3 loop spans 13 amino acids. Germline CDR1 is SQVTM and CDR2 is ANQGSEA. V was clipped by 4 bases and J by 0 bases, with 9 bases between them. The CDR3 DNA reads as TGCAGCGTTGGACGGGAAGCTAACTATGGCTACACCTTC. Translation: CSVGREANYGYTF.

This clone was found once. The rearrangement links TRBV15 to TRBJ2-1; 7 positions agree with TRBD2. This CDR3 comprises 16 residues. Germline CDR1 LNHNV, CDR2 YYDKDF (reference sequence). The trim removed 0 bases at V and 0 bases at J, leaving 2 bases unmatched. CDR3 nucleotide sequence: TGTGCCACCAGCAGAGATCGCGGGAGCTCCTACAATGAGCAGTTCTTC. As protein: CATSRDRGSSYNEQFF.

The chain joins TRBV2 to TRBJ1-2, with a weak D call TRBD1 (6 bases). The CDR3 covers 14 residues. Trimming pared 8 bases from V and 1 base from J, leaving 14 bases between. CDR1 is SNHLY and CDR2 is FYNNEI in the germline V gene. The CDR3 sequence: CASLRQDFNYGYTF. CDR3 coding DNA: TGTGCCAGCCTTCGACAGGACTTTAACTATGGCTACACCTTC.

The chain couples TRBV7-2 to TRBJ1-4; D unclear. The V end lost 5 bases, the J end lost 16 bases, and 20 bases lay between the germline ends. Per germline, CDR1 SGHTA and CDR2 FQGNSA. The CDR3 has 13 residues. CDR3 residues: CASSHRMGEFPFF. DNA for the CDR3: TGTGCCAGCAGCCATAGGATGGGCGAATTTCCGTTTTTT.

The chain couples TRBV6-6 to TRBJ1-5; 7 positions match TRBD1. The CDR3 is 15 amino acids. Losses at the gene ends were 5 bases for V and 4 bases for J; bases not matched to a gene: 8. From germline, CDR1 is MNHNY and CDR2 SVGAGI (reference sequence). CDR3 coding DNA: TGTGCCAGCAGTGACCCCGGGACAGTGAATCAGCCCCAGCATTTT. It yields the protein CASSDPGTVNQPQHF.

This chain links TRBV6-1 with TRBJ2-3; D is unresolved. V lost 7 bases and J lost 3, with 8 bases in between. This CDR3 spans 12 amino acids. Germline loops: CDR1 MNHNS, CDR2 SASEGT. CDR3: CASIRLTDTQYF. The CDR3 DNA follows: TGTGCCAGCATACGACTTACAGATACGCAGTATTTT.

V gene TRBV13 combines with J gene TRBJ1-1; 11 bases are shared with TRBD1. Germline loops: CDR1 PRHDT, CDR2 FYEKMQ (reference sequence). The V gene end was trimmed by 4 bases and the J gene end by 4 bases; junction bases not matched to a gene: 5. This CDR3 is 15 amino acids long. The CDR3 region has the DNA TGTGCCAGCAGCTCGGACAGGGGGCTAGGCACTGAAGCTTTCTTT. Translating it yields CASSSDRGLGTEAFF.

This sequence joins TRBV7-2 and TRBJ1-2, with 7 nucleotides matching TRBD1. Germline CDR1 is SGHTA and CDR2 is FQGNSA. Trimming cost V 5 bases and J 0 bases; bases outside gene matches: 9. The CDR3 length is 16 residues. The chain's CDR3 is CASSPVVGQTNYGYTF. In DNA form, the CDR3 reads TGTGCCAGCAGCCCAGTGGTGGGACAGACTAACTATGGCTACACCTTC. The whole variable domain, remainder taken from reference TRBV7-2 and TRBJ1-2, is GAGVSQSPSNKVTEKGKDVELRCDPISGHTALYWYRQSLGQGLEFLIYFQGNSAPDKSGLPSDRFSAERTGGSVSTLTIQRTQQEDSAVYLCASSPVVGQTNYGYTFGSGTRLTVV.

The V gene is TRBV10-3, the J gene TRBJ1-5, with a tentative D call TRBD1 (5 bases). The CDR3 contains 14 residues. Trimming pared 10 bases from V and 0 bases from J, leaving 13 bases between. From germline, CDR1 is ENHRY and CDR2 SYGVKD. The CDR3 spells CATGGGYSNQPQHF. DNA for the CDR3: TGTGCCACCGGTGGGGGGTATAGCAATCAGCCCCAGCATTTT.

The chain uses TRBV30 and TRBJ1-1, with D possibly matching TRBD1 (5 bases). Germline V gene lookup returns CDR1 GTSNPN and CDR2 SVGIG (reference sequence). Trimming left V 0 bases short and J 4 bases short, with 12 bases between. This CDR3 is 14 amino acids long. The CDR3 region has the DNA TGTGCCTGGAGTGTAGTGGGGGGAAGCACTGAAGCTTTCTTT. It codes for CAWSVVGGSTEAFF.

The chain recombines TRBV7-9 with TRBJ2-3; 8 bases align to TRBD2. The CDR3 loop spans 15 amino acids. J was trimmed by 6 bases and V by 5 bases; bases with no gene match: 10. In germline, CDR1 is SEHNR, CDR2 FQNEAQ (reference sequence). CDR3 nucleotides: TGTGCCAGCAGCACCCCGGGGACTAGTGCGGATACGCAGTATTTT. Residues: CASSTPGTSADTQYF.

The chain links TRBV2 to TRBJ2-5; 7 positions match TRBD1. CDR3 length equals 12 residues. V lost 6 bases, J lost 3 bases, and 1 base stayed unmatched. CDR1 is SNHLY, CDR2 FYNNEI, per germline. The CDR3, as DNA: TGTGCCAGCAGGGGACAGAAAGAGACCCAGTACTTC. This translates into CASRGQKETQYF.

The V gene is TRBV19, the J gene TRBJ2-7; the D gene is possibly TRBD1 (6 bases). Trimming stripped 3 bases from V and 1 base from J, with 10 bases between. This CDR3 is built from 14 residues. Per germline, CDR1 LNHDA and CDR2 SQIVND (reference sequence). CDR3 residues: CASSIWTDSYEQYF. CDR3 in DNA: TGTGCCAGTAGTATTTGGACAGATTCCTACGAGCAGTACTTC.

The rearrangement links TRBV28 to TRBJ2-7; D may be TRBD2 (5 bases). Trimming pared 4 bases from V and 2 bases from J, leaving 12 bases between. Per the germline V gene, CDR1 is MDHEN and CDR2 is SYDVKM. The CDR3 runs 14 residues. The CDR3 spells CASSSNVLAYEQYF. CDR3 bases: TGTGCCAGCAGTTCAAACGTACTAGCCTACGAGCAGTACTTC.

The chain is built from TRBV6-5 and TRBJ1-1; D perhaps matches TRBD1 (6 bases). Germline V gives CDR1 MNHEY, CDR2 SVGAGI. The CDR3 spans 13 residues. Trimming cost V 0 bases and J 7 bases, with 9 bases left between them. The CDR3 loop is CASSYSEGDEAFF. The CDR3 coding sequence is TGTGCCAGCAGTTACTCAGAGGGGGATGAAGCTTTCTTT.

This rearrangement joins TRBV11-3 to TRBJ2-7; 9 bases fit TRBD2. This CDR3 has 15 amino acids. The germline CDR1 and CDR2 sequences are SGHNT and YENEEA. Losses at the gene ends were 4 bases for V and 0 bases for J; bases not matched to a gene: 4. The CDR3: CASSSIAGASYEQYF. In DNA form, the CDR3 reads TGTGCCAGCAGCTCAATAGCGGGGGCCTCCTACGAGCAGTACTTC.

This chain connects TRBV5-4 to TRBJ1-3; TRBD1 matches 8 bases. The CDR3 loop spans 15 amino acids. Trimming took 5 bases from V and 1 from J; bases not matched to a gene: 5. CDR1 and CDR2 (germline): SGHNT, YYREEE (reference sequence). In nucleotides, the CDR3 is TGTGCCAGCAGTTCGGACAGGGTATCTGGAAACACCATATATTTT. Amino acids: CASSSDRVSGNTIYF.

The rearrangement joins TRBV10-3 to TRBJ2-2; D is unresolved. Trimming removed 4 bases at V and 6 bases at J, with 15 bases between. The germline V gene encodes CDR1 ENHRY and CDR2 SYGVKD. This CDR3 has 15 residues. The CDR3 reads CAISVRPGMAGELFF. The CDR3, as DNA: TGTGCCATCAGTGTACGACCGGGTATGGCCGGGGAGCTGTTTTTT.